The present entry profiles one T cell receptor beta chain with its context. The antigen this receptor binds is unknown. Base quality data are lacking; no much larger clone is found one base away. The data belong to a study of T cell responses to AZD1222 COVID-19 vaccine (dated by TCRdb to the early 2020s). About the full investigation: A total of approximately 250 trial participants underwent TCR sequencing, of whom 200 to 220 had received two doses of AZD1222 and approximately 26 had received two doses of the MenACWY control vaccine. Enrollment into the trials was organized by age into subgroups of 18-55, 56-69 and 70-plus years, and those subgroups contained roughly 150, 30 and 60 TCR-sequenced participants, respectively. Here is what the overall study found, with its caveats: Participants were mostly white British, with more females than males. The authors suggested clonal diversity may have been underestimated. Reportedly, close to half of the unique spike-specific TCRs recognized epitopes lying outside the regions that are mutated in the B.1.351 and B.1.1.7 variants. A significant rise in spike-specific TCR breadth and depth was observed after two AZD1222 doses relative to day 0 and relative to MenACWY recipients. Conclusions about previously exposed vaccinees are limited, since just five or six AZD1222 recipients were seropositive for SARS-CoV-2 at baseline. The whole spike protein was spanned by vaccine-associated CD4 TCRs, and dominant responses were seen in regions 160-218 and 743-854. In the small 56-69-year group, the increase in depth fell short of significance, most likely because of low power. Because no samples from the day 14 peak response were available, repertoires could be characterized only after the peak T cell response.

The CDR3 regions of human TCRbeta chains were analyzed by immunosequencing. As for the authors' bioinformatics: TCRs in the repertoires were matched against a reference library of SARS-CoV-2-specific TCRs that had been generated with the MIRA antigen-specificity platform. Breadth meant the fraction of unique TCRs that were SARS-CoV-2-associated, whereas depth meant the fraction of total T cells that were SARS-CoV-2-associated. Using the MIRA data, each spike-specific TCR was assigned both to the spike region to which the TCR was reactive and to a CD4 or CD8 class. Log10-transformed breadth and depth values were compared by one-way ANOVA with Sidak's multiple comparisons tests. TCRdb took this table from immuneACCESS and kept in-frame rearrangements with V and J called. Such tables lack part of the clones; where checked against another copy, unresolved V genes explain under half of the gap, and the rest is unexplained. From that table come the V and J calls and clone size; the DNA was used to work out D and trimming. This sample has about 94,000 clones in its table, and roughly 85% of those were observed once. More than 3.5% of the sample goes to the ten largest clones.

The CDR3, cysteine through phenylalanine, is 14 amino acids long. Of all the DNA, just the CDR3 is kept, 42 bases in frame from base 1. V lost 4 bases and J lost 0 bases; the stretch between them is 8 bases long. The germline V gene supplies CDR1 ENHRY and CDR2 SYGVKD. The sample's time point label, in plain terms: about 28 days (+/-7) after the second vaccine dose. AZD1222 recipients given second doses at about 4 weeks or at about 12 weeks were pooled, since spike-specific TCR depth and breadth were not found to differ between the two schedules. Vaccinee samples were obtained from the UK trials COV001 and COV002, which included a single-blind randomized controlled phase 2/3 trial of AZD1222 (ChAdOx1 nCoV-19) in healthy adults. For TCRbeta chain sequencing, PBMC samples were collected from trial participants at day 0 and at day 28 after the second dose.

The chain uses TRBV10-3 and TRBJ2-3, with the D gene not confidently named. The starting material was peripheral blood, obtained 28 days after the second AZD1222 dose. The sequence was obtained from an adult who received the AZD1222 COVID-19 vaccine. The base sequence is TGTGCCATCAGTGTAAGGGAAAGCACAGATACGCAGTATTTT. Its coded protein is CAISVRESTDTQYF.